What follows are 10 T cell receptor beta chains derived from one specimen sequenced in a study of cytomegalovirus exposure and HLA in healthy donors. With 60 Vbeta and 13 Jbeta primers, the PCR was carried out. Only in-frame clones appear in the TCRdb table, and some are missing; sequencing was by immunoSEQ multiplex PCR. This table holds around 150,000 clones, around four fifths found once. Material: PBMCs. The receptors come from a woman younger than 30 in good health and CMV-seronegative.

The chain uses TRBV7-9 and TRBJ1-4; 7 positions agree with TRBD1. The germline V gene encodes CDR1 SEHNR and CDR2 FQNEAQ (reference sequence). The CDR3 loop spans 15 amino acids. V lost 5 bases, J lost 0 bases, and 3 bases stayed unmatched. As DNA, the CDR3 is TGTGCCAGCAGCCCCGGGACAGCAACTAATGAAAAACTGTTTTTT. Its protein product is CASSPGTATNEKLFF.

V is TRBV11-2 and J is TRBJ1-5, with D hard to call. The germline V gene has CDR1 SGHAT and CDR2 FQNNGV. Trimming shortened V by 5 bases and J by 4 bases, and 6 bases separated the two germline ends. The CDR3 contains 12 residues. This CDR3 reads CASSTNNQPQHF. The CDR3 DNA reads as TGTGCCAGCAGCACAAATAATCAGCCCCAGCATTTT.

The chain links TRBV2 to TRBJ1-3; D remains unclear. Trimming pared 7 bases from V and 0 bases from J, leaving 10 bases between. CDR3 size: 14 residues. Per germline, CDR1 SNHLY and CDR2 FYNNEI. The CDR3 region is CASMVHGSGNTIYF. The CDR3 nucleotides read TGTGCCAGCATGGTCCACGGCTCTGGAAACACCATATATTTT.

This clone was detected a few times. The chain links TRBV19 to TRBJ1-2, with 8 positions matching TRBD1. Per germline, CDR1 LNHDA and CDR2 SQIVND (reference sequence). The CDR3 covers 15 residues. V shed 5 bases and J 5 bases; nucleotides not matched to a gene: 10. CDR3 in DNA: TGTGCCAGTAGTGCCCAGCAGGGGGCATTTTATGGCTACACCTTC. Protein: CASSAQQGAFYGYTF.

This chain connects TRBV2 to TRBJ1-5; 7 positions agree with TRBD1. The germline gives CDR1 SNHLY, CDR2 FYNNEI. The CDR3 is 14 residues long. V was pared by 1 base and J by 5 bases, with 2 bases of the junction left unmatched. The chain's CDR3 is CASSEGQGHQPQHF. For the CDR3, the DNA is TGTGCCAGCAGTGAAGGACAGGGTCATCAGCCCCAGCATTTT.

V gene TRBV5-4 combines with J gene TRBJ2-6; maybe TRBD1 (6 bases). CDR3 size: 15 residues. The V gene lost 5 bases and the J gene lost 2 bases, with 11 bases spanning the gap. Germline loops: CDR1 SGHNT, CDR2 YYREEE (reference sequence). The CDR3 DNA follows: TGTGCCAGCAGTCCCAGGGGAACTGGGGCCAACGTCCTGACTTTC. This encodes CASSPRGTGANVLTF.

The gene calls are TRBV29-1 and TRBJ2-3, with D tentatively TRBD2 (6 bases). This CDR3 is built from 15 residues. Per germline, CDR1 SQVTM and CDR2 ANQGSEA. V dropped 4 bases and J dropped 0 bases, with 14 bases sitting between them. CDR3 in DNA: TGCAGCGTTGCAGCGCACAGCGGGAGCACAGATACGCAGTATTTT. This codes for CSVAAHSGSTDTQYF.

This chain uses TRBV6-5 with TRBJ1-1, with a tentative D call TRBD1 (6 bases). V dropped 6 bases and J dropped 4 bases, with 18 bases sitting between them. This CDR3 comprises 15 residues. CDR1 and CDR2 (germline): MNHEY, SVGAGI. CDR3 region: CASSYDRGAGTEAFF. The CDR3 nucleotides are TGTGCCAGCAGCTACGATCGGGGGGCCGGCACTGAAGCTTTCTTT.

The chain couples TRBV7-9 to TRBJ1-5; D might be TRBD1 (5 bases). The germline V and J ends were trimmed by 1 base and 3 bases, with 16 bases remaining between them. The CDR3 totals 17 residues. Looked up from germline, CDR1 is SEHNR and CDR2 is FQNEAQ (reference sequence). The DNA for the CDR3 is TGTGCCAGCAGCTTAGAAGTCGCGGGGGGAAACAATCAGCCCCAGCATTTT. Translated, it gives CASSLEVAGGNNQPQHF.

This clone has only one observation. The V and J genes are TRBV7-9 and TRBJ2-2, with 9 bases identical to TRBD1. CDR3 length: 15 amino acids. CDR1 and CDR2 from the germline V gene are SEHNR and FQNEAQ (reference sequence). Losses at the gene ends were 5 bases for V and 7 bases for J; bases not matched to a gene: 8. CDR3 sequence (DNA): TGTGCCAGCAGCCCGTGGACAGGGGCGGTCGGGGAGCTGTTTTTT. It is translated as CASSPWTGAVGELFF.